Listed below are T cell receptor beta chains from one sample, sequenced in a study of metastatic and nonmetastatic thyroid tumors. Through MiXCR, TCRdb re-clonotyped the PCR reads. In the table there are some 25,000 clones, about 15% of which are singletons. The sequenced sample was blood. These receptors were obtained from a female donor with papillary thyroid cancer or a benign thyroid nodule (not recorded which). Some clones in this sample may be carry-over from other donors' samples. CDR3s include the opening cysteine and the closing phenylalanine or tryptophan. Fields, in order: J gene, V gene, clone size, D gene, CDR3 length, CDR3 protein, CDR3 DNA. A D gene is named only where the DNA matches it firmly. Where a row states a size, it is once, few, many or the class of an expanded clone; other rows omit it.

J: TRBJ2-5
V: TRBV9
size: many
D: NA
length: 13
CDR3: CASSVATGETQYF
DNA: TGTGCCAGCAGCGTAGCTACCGGGGAGACCCAGTACTTC

J: TRBJ1-2
V: TRBV28
size: few
D: NA
length: 13
CDR3: CASSSKASDGYTF
DNA: TGTGCAAGCAGTTCGAAAGCCTCCGATGGCTACACCTTC

J: TRBJ2-1
V: TRBV20-1
size: many
D: TRBD2
length: 14
CDR3: CSATSGRAGDEQFF
DNA: TGCAGTGCGACTAGCGGGAGGGCTGGGGATGAGCAGTTCTTC

J: TRBJ2-2
V: TRBV9
size: many
D: NA
length: 15
CDR3: CASSGGQGRTGELFF
DNA: TGTGCCAGCAGTGGGGGGCAGGGACGGACCGGGGAGCTGTTTTTT

J: TRBJ2-7
V: TRBV13
size: NA
D: TRBD1
length: 13
CDR3: CASSPGQGAEQYF
DNA: TGTGCCAGCAGCCCCGGACAGGGTGCCGAGCAGTACTTC

J: TRBJ1-1
V: TRBV19
size: few
D: NA
length: 15
CDR3: CASMLGSFGGTEAFF
DNA: TGTGCCAGTATGTTGGGGTCCTTCGGGGGCACTGAAGCTTTCTTT

J: TRBJ2-3
V: TRBV28
size: NA
D: NA
length: 14
CDR3: CASRSPPMADTQYF
DNA: TGTGCCAGCAGGTCGCCTCCGATGGCAGATACGCAGTATTTT

J: TRBJ2-5
V: TRBV12-3/TRBV12-4
size: many
D: NA
length: 14
CDR3: CASSDRKASETQYF
DNA: TGTGCCAGCTCGGACCGTAAGGCTTCAGAGACCCAGTACTTC

J: TRBJ2-7
V: TRBV7-9
size: few
D: TRBD1
length: 14
CDR3: CASSSSWTGNEQYF
DNA: TGTGCCAGCAGCTCCTCCTGGACAGGGAACGAGCAGTACTTC

J: TRBJ1-4
V: TRBV27
size: few
D: NA
length: 15
CDR3: CASSLSGLTNEKLFF
DNA: TGTGCCAGCAGTTTATCGGGTTTAACTAATGAAAAACTGTTTTTT

J: TRBJ2-3
V: TRBV12-3/TRBV12-4
size: many
D: TRBD1
length: 15
CDR3: CASRSDRDGTDTQYF
DNA: TGTGCCAGCAGATCTGACAGGGATGGCACAGATACGCAGTATTTT

J: TRBJ1-2
V: TRBV18
size: once
D: TRBD1
length: 16
CDR3: CASSPGTGGLNYGYTF
DNA: TGTGCCAGCTCACCCGGGACAGGAGGCTTGAACTATGGCTACACCTTC

J: TRBJ2-3
V: TRBV11-2
size: many
D: TRBD2
length: 15
CDR3: CASSPSGGRTDTQYF
DNA: TGTGCCAGCAGCCCGTCGGGAGGCCGCACAGATACGCAGTATTTT

J: TRBJ1-6
V: TRBV11-1
size: NA
D: NA
length: 18
CDR3: CASSLGFTCSSYNSPLHF
DNA: TGTGCCAGCAGCTTAGGATTCACCTGCAGCTCCTATAATTCACCCCTCCACTTT

J: TRBJ1-3
V: TRBV28
size: many
D: NA
length: 13
CDR3: CASRLRTGNTIYF
DNA: TGTGCCAGCAGGCTCCGAACTGGAAACACCATATATTTT

J: TRBJ2-7
V: TRBV6-2/TRBV6-3
size: medium-sized
D: TRBD2
length: 17
CDR3: CASSYAGLAGFSYEQYF
DNA: TGTGCCAGCAGTTACGCTGGGCTAGCGGGCTTCTCCTACGAGCAGTACTTC

J: TRBJ2-7
V: TRBV18
size: NA
D: TRBD2
length: 14
CDR3: CASSSAGGYDEQYF
DNA: TGTGCCAGCTCATCCGCGGGAGGGTATGACGAGCAGTACTTC

J: TRBJ1-1
V: TRBV7-2
size: few
D: TRBD1
length: 13
CDR3: CASSLGQGSEAFF
DNA: TGTGCCAGCAGCCTGGGACAGGGCTCTGAAGCTTTCTTT

J: TRBJ2-3
V: TRBV6-6
size: many
D: TRBD2
length: 14
CDR3: CASSYRGRADTQYF
DNA: TGTGCCAGCAGTTACCGCGGGAGGGCAGATACGCAGTATTTT

J: TRBJ2-7
V: TRBV20-1
size: few
D: TRBD2
length: 19
CDR3: CSARAPPPLAGGPTYEQYF
DNA: TGCAGTGCTAGAGCCCCCCCCCCCCTAGCGGGAGGCCCTACCTACGAGCAGTACTTC

J: TRBJ2-7
V: TRBV7-6
size: NA
D: NA
length: 13
CDR3: CASSLAASYEQYF
DNA: TGTGCCAGCAGCTTAGCCGCGTCCTACGAGCAGTACTTC

J: TRBJ1-6
V: TRBV10-3
size: few
D: TRBD1
length: 15
CDR3: CAIQSTGEESSPLHF
DNA: TGTGCCATCCAGTCGACAGGGGAGGAAAGTTCACCCCTCCACTTT

J: TRBJ1-6
V: TRBV13
size: many
D: NA
length: 16
CDR3: CASSQRGGGYNSPLHF
DNA: TGTGCCAGCAGCCAAAGAGGGGGAGGATATAATTCACCCCTCCACTTT

J: TRBJ2-5
V: TRBV18
size: many
D: TRBD2
length: 15
CDR3: CASSLGTSGKETQYF
DNA: TGTGCCAGCTCACTCGGGACTAGCGGGAAAGAGACCCAGTACTTC

J: TRBJ2-3
V: TRBV28
size: many
D: TRBD1
length: 16
CDR3: CASSPSGTGVGDTQYF
DNA: TGTGCCAGCAGCCCGTCCGGGACAGGGGTCGGAGATACGCAGTATTTT

J: TRBJ2-2
V: TRBV2
size: many
D: TRBD1
length: 16
CDR3: CASSPTGGGSTGELFF
DNA: TGTGCCAGCAGTCCCACAGGGGGCGGTAGCACCGGGGAGCTGTTTTTT

J: TRBJ1-2
V: TRBV4-3
size: NA
D: TRBD1
length: 15
CDR3: CASSQGDRGDYGYTF
DNA: TGCGCCAGCAGCCAAGGAGACAGGGGGGACTATGGCTACACCTTC

J: TRBJ1-2
V: TRBV19
size: NA
D: NA
length: 14
CDR3: CAISLGLANYGYTF
DNA: TGTGCAATTAGCCTGGGACTTGCTAACTATGGCTACACCTTC

J: TRBJ2-7
V: TRBV20-1
size: many
D: TRBD1
length: 13
CDR3: CSAPDRETYEQYF
DNA: TGCAGTGCTCCAGACAGGGAGACCTACGAGCAGTACTTC

J: TRBJ2-7
V: TRBV20-1
size: medium-sized
D: NA
length: 13
CDR3: CSATETHYYEQYF
DNA: TGCAGTGCTACTGAGACTCATTACTACGAGCAGTACTTC

J: TRBJ2-7
V: TRBV7-9
size: many
D: NA
length: 15
CDR3: CASSPGHGIFLEQYF
DNA: TGTGCCAGCAGCCCGGGACACGGGATATTCCTCGAGCAGTACTTC

J: TRBJ1-1
V: TRBV4-1
size: many
D: NA
length: 14
CDR3: CASSQWIRNTEAFF
DNA: TGCGCCAGCAGCCAATGGATCCGAAACACTGAAGCTTTCTTT

J: TRBJ2-1
V: TRBV12-3/TRBV12-4
size: many
D: NA
length: 13
CDR3: CASSPATYNEQFF
DNA: TGTGCCAGCAGCCCCGCGACTTACAATGAGCAGTTCTTC

J: TRBJ1-3
V: TRBV18
size: many
D: NA
length: 14
CDR3: CASSPQGRGNTIYF
DNA: TGTGCCAGCTCACCACAGGGAAGAGGAAACACCATATATTTT

J: TRBJ2-1
V: TRBV25-1
size: NA
D: TRBD2
length: 14
CDR3: CASSGGLAGGGQFF
DNA: TGTGCCAGCAGTGGGGGACTAGCCGGAGGCGGTCAGTTCTTC